These 32 T cell receptor beta chains were sequenced from one sample in a study of blood T cell repertoires in COVID-19. The data were produced by immunoSEQ multiplex PCR, yet TCRdb's version contains in-frame clones alone and is incomplete. Among 30,000 to 35,000 clones listed, 70% to 80% were seen once. Sequenced: peripheral blood. The receptors shown here come from a human donor in a cohort sampled during active COVID-19.

V is TRBV5-1 and J is TRBJ1-1; TRBD1 is a possible D gene (5 bases). This CDR3 contains 13 residues. V gave up 4 bases and J gave up 4 bases, with 11 bases separating them. Germline V gene data show CDR1 as SGHRS and CDR2 as YFSETQ. The CDR3 DNA is TGCGCCAGCAGCCGTCAGGGTAGCACTGAAGCTTTCTTT. This encodes CASSRQGSTEAFF.

This rearrangement joins TRBV7-8 to TRBJ2-2; tentatively, D is TRBD1 (6 bases). Trimming took 6 bases from V and 6 from J, leaving 17 bases between them. CDR1 and CDR2 from the germline V gene are SGHVS and FQNEAQ. This CDR3 comprises 15 residues. The CDR3 sequence: CASRNPGDVAGELFF. CDR3 DNA sequence: TGTGCCAGCAGGAACCCAGGGGACGTCGCCGGGGAGCTGTTTTTT.

The chain recombines TRBV19 with TRBJ2-7; tentative D call: TRBD2 (5 bases). CDR1 is LNHDA and CDR2 is SQIVND in the germline V gene (reference sequence). This CDR3 has 13 amino acids. V gave up 10 bases and J gave up 3 bases, with 16 bases separating them. DNA of the CDR3: TGTGCCACTCCCCGGTTCGGGGACTACGAGCAGTACTTC. Its protein product is CATPRFGDYEQYF.

The chain is built from TRBV27 and TRBJ2-7; 7 bases are shared with TRBD2. This CDR3 is built from 13 residues. Germline CDR1 MNHEY, CDR2 SMNVEV (reference sequence). With 7 bases clipped from V and 3 bases from J, the junction kept 6 bases outside the gene matches. This CDR3 reads CASTPPGGYEQYF. Written as DNA, the CDR3 is TGTGCCAGCACCCCCCCGGGAGGCTACGAGCAGTACTTC.

The CDR3 here is CASSPTVGLPYEQYF. The CDR3 nucleotides are TGTGCCAGCAGCCCGACAGTGGGACTACCCTACGAGCAGTACTTC. This chain links TRBV7-2 with TRBJ2-7, with TRBD2 matching 7 bases. V shed 5 bases and J 2 bases; nucleotides not matched to a gene: 9. Germline assignment: CDR1 SGHTA and CDR2 FQGNSA. CDR3 length: 15 amino acids.

The chain carries TRBV25-1 and TRBJ2-5; 11 nucleotides line up with TRBD1. This CDR3 comprises 14 residues. Germline lookup yields CDR1 MGHDK and CDR2 SYGVNS. With 6 bases clipped from V and 10 bases from J, the junction kept 10 bases outside the gene matches. In DNA, the CDR3 is TGTGCCAGCAGCCAAGGACAGGGGGCGCTAGACCAGTACTTC. Protein: CASSQGQGALDQYF. Complete variable domain (other parts from reference TRBV25-1 and TRBJ2-5): EADIYQTPRYLVIGTGKKITLECSQTMGHDKMYWYQQDPGMELHLIHYSYGVNSTEKGDLSSESTVSRIRTEHFPLTLESARPSHTSQYLCASSQGQGALDQYFGPGTRLLVL.

A single count supports this clone. The chain recombines TRBV3-1 (or the pseudogene TRBV3-2) with TRBJ2-1; D is possibly TRBD1 (6 bases). There are 12 residues in the CDR3. The germline V gene has CDR1 LGHDT and CDR2 YNNKEL (reference sequence). V gave up 2 bases and J gave up 7 bases, with 6 bases separating them. CDR3: CASSQTGNEQFF. DNA for the CDR3: TGTGCCAGCAGCCAAACAGGGAATGAGCAGTTCTTC.

The V call is TRBV6-5, the J call TRBJ1-3, with 9 bases fitting TRBD1. Germline V CDR1 and CDR2: MNHEY, SVGAGI. CDR3 size: 15 residues. J lost 4 bases, V lost 4 bases, and 5 bases had no gene match. CDR3 DNA sequence: TGTGCCAGCAGTTTCTCGGGACAGGGAGGAAACACCATATATTTT. The encoded protein is CASSFSGQGGNTIYF.

V is TRBV7-8 and J is TRBJ1-3; D remains unclear. The CDR3 length is 14 residues. Germline V lookup: CDR1 SGHVS, CDR2 FQNEAQ. With 4 bases removed from V and 2 bases from J, the gap between germline ends came to 9 bases. The CDR3: CASSYTSTGNTIYF. CDR3 coding DNA: TGTGCCAGCAGCTACACAAGTACTGGAAACACCATATATTTT.

V and J are TRBV7-6 and TRBJ1-6; D may be TRBD1 (5 bases). Trimming cost V 1 base and J 6 bases, with 10 bases left between them. The CDR3 runs 15 residues. Germline loops: CDR1 SGHVS, CDR2 FNYEAQ. The CDR3 bases are TGTGCCAGCAGCTTAGAAGGACACCGTAATTCACCCCTCCACTTT. This encodes CASSLEGHRNSPLHF.

This clone showed up just once. This chain joins TRBV19 and TRBJ1-2; D is unresolved. The CDR3 contains 16 residues. V was cut by 5 bases and J by 3 bases, with 19 bases left in between. Germline CDR1 is LNHDA and CDR2 is SQIVND (reference sequence). CDR3 sequence reads: CASSAPTDPRDYGYTF. CDR3 nucleotide sequence: TGTGCCAGTAGTGCCCCCACAGATCCCCGAGACTATGGCTACACCTTC.

This chain links TRBV27 with TRBJ1-4, with 11 bases identical to TRBD1. The V gene's germline CDR1 is MNHEY and CDR2 SMNVEV (reference sequence). Trimming removed 1 base from V and 8 bases from J; junction bases left unmatched: 12. The CDR3 contains 18 residues. DNA of the CDR3: TGTGCCAGCAGTTTATTCGGGGACAGGGGGGGAAGGCGGGAAAAACTGTTTTTT. Residues: CASSLFGDRGGRREKLFF.

The chain carries TRBV6-5 and TRBJ2-3, with a weak D call TRBD1 (5 bases). The ends were cut back, 6 bases at V and 2 bases at J, with 12 bases in the middle. The CDR3 totals 14 residues. Germline V gene data show CDR1 as MNHEY and CDR2 as SVGAGI. CDR3 in amino acids: CASSPRASTDTQYF. CDR3 DNA sequence: TGTGCCAGCAGCCCCAGGGCCTCCACAGATACGCAGTATTTT.

This clone was counted only a few times. This chain uses TRBV7-8 with TRBJ2-3; 7 nucleotides line up with TRBD2. This CDR3 region has 14 residues. V dropped 2 bases and J dropped 9; count of bases not matched to a gene: 8. The germline gives CDR1 SGHVS, CDR2 FQNEAQ. The CDR3 protein is CASSLIRGGETQYF. CDR3 sequence (DNA): TGTGCCAGCAGCTTAATCCGGGGAGGGGAGACGCAGTATTTT.

This clone was counted only a few times. This chain uses TRBV5-1 with TRBJ2-1, with a tentative D call TRBD1 (5 bases). V lost 1 base to trimming and J lost 4 bases, with 9 bases between them. The CDR3 is 14 residues long. Germline V CDR1 and CDR2: SGHRS, YFSETQ. The CDR3 DNA is TGCGCCAGCAGCTTGCCCGGACAATACAATGAGCAGTTCTTC. It encodes CASSLPGQYNEQFF. Variable domain in full (rest from reference TRBV5-1 and TRBJ2-1): KAGVTQTPRYLIKTRGQQVTLSCSPISGHRSVSWYQQTPGQGLQFLFEYFSETQRNKGNFPGRFSGRQFSNSRSEMNVSTLELGDSALYLCASSLPGQYNEQFFGPGTRLTVL.

The chain recombines TRBV5-6 with TRBJ2-2; 8 positions match TRBD2. CDR1 is SGHDT and CDR2 is YYEEEE in the germline V gene. Losses at the gene ends were 1 base for V and 4 bases for J; bases not matched to a gene: 6. CDR3 size: 16 residues. The CDR3 loop is CASSLPSGGTTGELFF. The CDR3 DNA reads as TGTGCCAGCAGCTTGCCCAGCGGGGGAACCACCGGGGAGCTGTTTTTT.

V is TRBV28 and J is TRBJ2-7, with TRBD1 identical over 11 bases. V shed 5 bases and J 6 bases; nucleotides not matched to a gene: 12. Germline lookup yields CDR1 MDHEN and CDR2 SYDVKM. The CDR3 is 16 amino acids. In DNA form, the CDR3 reads TGTGCCAGCAGTCCACGGACAGGGGGCGTTTCGGTCGAGCAGTACTTC. Residues: CASSPRTGGVSVEQYF.

The chain carries TRBV9 and TRBJ2-1, with TRBD2 matching 8 bases. CDR3 length: 14 residues. The V and J ends lost 0 bases and 6 bases, in that order; junction bases with no gene match: 2. CDR1 and CDR2 from the germline V gene are SGDLS and YYNGEE. CDR3 sequence: CASSVGAGANEQFF. CDR3 in DNA: TGTGCCAGCAGCGTAGGAGCGGGAGCCAATGAGCAGTTCTTC.

The chain recombines TRBV7-2 with TRBJ2-7, with D tentatively TRBD1 (6 bases). CDR3 size: 14 residues. The germline V gene encodes CDR1 SGHTA and CDR2 FQGNSA. V was pared by 3 bases and J by 2 bases, with 11 bases between. The CDR3 coding sequence is TGTGCCAGCAGCTTCGTCAGGGGCCCCTACGAGCAGTACTTC. Its translation is CASSFVRGPYEQYF.

This chain uses TRBV4-2 with TRBJ2-2; possible D gene TRBD1, 5 bases. Germline-derived CDR1 and CDR2 are LGHNA and YNFKEQ. Trimming removed 0 bases from V and 5 bases from J, with 13 bases in between. This CDR3 comprises 16 residues. The CDR3 DNA reads as TGTGCCAGCAGCCAAGATCCGCAGGGAACGACCGGGGAGCTGTTTTTT. Its protein product is CASSQDPQGTTGELFF.

This clone was counted many times. V and J are TRBV19 and TRBJ1-2, with D possibly matching TRBD1 (5 bases). The V and J ends lost 4 bases and 4 bases respectively, with 16 bases between them. This CDR3 has 15 amino acids. CDR1 and CDR2 (germline): LNHDA, SQIVND (reference sequence). The CDR3 DNA is TGTGCCAGTAGTACCGACCGGGGGTCGTTCTATGGCTACACCTTC. This translates into CASSTDRGSFYGYTF.

This chain uses TRBV5-1 with TRBJ2-3; the match to TRBD1 covers 7 bases. CDR1 is SGHRS, CDR2 YFSETQ, per germline. The CDR3 length is 15 residues. V shed 1 base, J shed 1 base, and the junction held 3 bases outside the gene matches. This CDR3 is CASSLTGVGTDTQYF. For the CDR3, the DNA is TGCGCCAGCAGCTTGACAGGGGTCGGCACAGATACGCAGTATTTT.

The rearrangement links TRBV30 to TRBJ2-7; D unclear. CDR3 length equals 13 residues. With 0 bases removed from V and 1 base from J, the gap between germline ends came to 7 bases. The V gene's germline CDR1 is GTSNPN and CDR2 SVGIG (reference sequence). The CDR3 DNA follows: TGTGCCTGGAGTGTGGGCGTATCCTACGAGCAGTACTTC. This sequence encodes CAWSVGVSYEQYF.

The CDR3 loop is CASSLGGVADTQYF. For the CDR3, the DNA is TGTGCCAGCAGCTTAGGCGGCGTGGCAGATACGCAGTATTTT. The chain joins TRBV7-9 to TRBJ2-3; no reliable D call. The CDR3 is made up of 14 amino acids. Germline V gives CDR1 SEHNR, CDR2 FQNEAQ (reference sequence). Trimming cost V 1 base and J 4 bases, with 9 bases left between them. The full variable domain, rest sourced from reference TRBV7-9 and TRBJ2-3, is DTGVSQNPRHKITKRGQNVTFRCDPISEHNRLYWYRQTLGQGPEFLTYFQNEAQLEKSRLLSDRFSAERPKGSFSTLEIQRTEQGDSAMYLCASSLGGVADTQYFGPGTRLTVL.

This clone came up a few times. J is TRBJ2-2 and V is TRBV27, with 7 bases aligning to TRBD1. The trim removed 6 bases at V and 7 bases at J, leaving 5 bases unmatched. Germline CDR1 and CDR2: MNHEY and SMNVEV (reference sequence). CDR3 length equals 13 residues. The CDR3 DNA follows: TGTGCCAGCAGCCCGACAGGGTACGGGGAGCTGTTTTTT. Encoded protein: CASSPTGYGELFF.

In this sample, this clone turned up a few times. The J gene is TRBJ1-6, the V gene TRBV6-5, with a weak D call TRBD1 (6 bases). V gave up 0 bases and J gave up 8 bases, with 14 bases separating them. The CDR3 is 16 amino acids. Germline V gene data show CDR1 as MNHEY and CDR2 as SVGAGI. In DNA form, the CDR3 reads TGTGCCAGCAGTTACTCGGGGAGGGCAGGGGATTCACCCCTCCACTTT. This sequence encodes CASSYSGRAGDSPLHF.

This rearrangement joins TRBV5-1 to TRBJ2-3; TRBD1 matches 7 bases. Germline-derived CDR1 and CDR2 are SGHRS and YFSETQ. The length of the CDR3 is 16 residues. V lost 4 bases, J lost 2 bases, and 10 bases stayed unmatched. CDR3 loop: CASSPEPGQYTDTQYF. The CDR3 region has the DNA TGCGCCAGCAGCCCGGAGCCGGGACAGTACACAGATACGCAGTATTTT.

The gene calls are TRBV30 and TRBJ2-7; D unresolved. The CDR3 has 13 amino acids. Germline assignment: CDR1 GTSNPN and CDR2 SVGIG (reference sequence). V dropped 1 base and J dropped 4 bases, with 11 bases sitting between them. CDR3 nucleotide sequence: TGTGCCTGGAGTGCCTTACAGAGTTACGAGCAGTACTTC. The encoded protein is CAWSALQSYEQYF.

This clone was recorded many times. This chain joins TRBV5-6 and TRBJ1-3; D may be TRBD1 (5 bases). Trimming left V 4 bases short and J 3 bases short, with 8 bases between. The CDR3 spans 13 residues. Germline values: CDR1 SGHDT, CDR2 YYEEEE. The CDR3 loop is CASSTRVGNTIYF. As DNA, the CDR3 is TGTGCCAGCAGCACCAGGGTTGGAAACACCATATATTTT.

The chain couples TRBV15 to TRBJ1-1; D unclear. Germline V gene lookup returns CDR1 LNHNV and CDR2 YYDKDF (reference sequence). CDR3 length: 14 amino acids. The V gene lost 3 bases and the J gene lost 4 bases, with 12 bases spanning the gap. CDR3 nucleotides: TGTGCCACCAGCAGGTCGATACGGGGCACTGAAGCTTTCTTT. It encodes CATSRSIRGTEAFF.

The chain employs TRBV6-2 or TRBV6-3 and TRBJ2-7; D might be TRBD2 (5 bases). The CDR3 has 14 amino acids. Trimming removed 7 bases at V and 0 bases at J, with 13 bases between. Germline V gene sequence: CDR1 MNHEY, CDR2 SVGEGT. Here the CDR3 reads CASNPSRNSYEQYF. DNA of the CDR3: TGTGCCAGCAACCCTAGCCGAAACTCCTACGAGCAGTACTTC.

This clone was seen a single time. The chain employs TRBV5-1 and TRBJ1-1, with D possibly matching TRBD1 (5 bases). Germline V gene sequence: CDR1 SGHRS, CDR2 YFSETQ. CDR3 length equals 16 residues. Trimming removed 5 bases from V and 1 base from J, with 18 bases in between. CDR3 DNA sequence: TGCGCCAGCAGTCCAGAACTGCGGGGCCCGAACACTGAAGCTTTCTTT. Encoded protein: CASSPELRGPNTEAFF.